The source of this TCR beta chain is a study of blood T cell repertoires in COVID-19. This table comes from immunoSEQ multiplex PCR, and its TCRdb copy is limited to in-frame clones, with some not included. The sample has 200,000 to 250,000 clones, 84% seen once. Trimming took 4 bases from V and 3 from J, leaving 9 bases between them. CDR3 size: 13 residues. Germline lookup yields CDR1 LGHDT and CDR2 YNNKEL (reference sequence). The rearrangement joins TRBV3-1 (or the pseudogene TRBV3-2) to TRBJ1-1; D gene uncertain. Material for sequencing was PBMCs or T cells enriched from blood (not recorded which). The sequence derives from a woman aged 40 to 50 who had recovered from COVID-19. The CDR3 loop is CASSLRLYTEAFF. The CDR3, as DNA: TGTGCCAGCAGCCTTCGACTGTACACTGAAGCTTTCTTT.